This T cell receptor (beta chain) was obtained from a study of T cell responses to AZD1222 COVID-19 vaccine. Profiling relied on immunoSEQ multiplex PCR, and the TCRdb table lists in-frame clones only, not all of them. The table records about 92,000 clones, 88% of them present only once. Germline trimming cut 5 bases from V and 6 bases from J; bases unmatched to any gene: 6. The CDR3 length is 15 residues. The germline CDR1 and CDR2 sequences are MNHEY and SMNVEV (reference sequence). This clone occurred a few times. This sample comprised peripheral blood, obtained on day 0 of AZD1222 vaccination. This sequence joins TRBV27 and TRBJ1-6; 8 positions agree with TRBD1. The clonotype originates from an adult in good health. The CDR3 loop is CASSQQGGGNSPLHF. The DNA for the CDR3 is TGTGCCAGCAGTCAACAGGGGGGGGGTAATTCACCCCTCCACTTT.